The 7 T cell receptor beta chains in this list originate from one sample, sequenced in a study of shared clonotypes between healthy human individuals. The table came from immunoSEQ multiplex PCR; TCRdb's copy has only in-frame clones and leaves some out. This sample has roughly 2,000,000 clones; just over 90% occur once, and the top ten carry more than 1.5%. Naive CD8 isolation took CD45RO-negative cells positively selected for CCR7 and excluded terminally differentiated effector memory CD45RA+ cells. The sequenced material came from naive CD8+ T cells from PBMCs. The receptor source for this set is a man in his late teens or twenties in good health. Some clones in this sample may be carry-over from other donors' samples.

This CDR3 reads CASSYFLAGEGNTQYF. The CDR3 nucleotides are TGTGCCAGCAGTTACTTCTTAGCGGGAGAAGGAAATACGCAGTATTTT. The rearrangement uses TRBV6-5 and TRBJ2-3; 9 bases fit TRBD2. CDR1 is MNHEY and CDR2 is SVGAGI in the germline V gene. This CDR3 is 16 amino acids long. The trim removed 1 base at V and 7 bases at J, leaving 9 bases unmatched.

CDR3 residues: CASTLDGNTGELFF. CDR3 nucleotide sequence: TGTGCCAGTACTCTGGACGGGAACACCGGGGAGCTGTTTTTT. The chain couples TRBV19 to TRBJ2-2, with D hard to call. CDR1 is LNHDA and CDR2 is SQIVND in the germline V gene (reference sequence). The CDR3 consists of 14 residues. V gave up 7 bases and J gave up 1 base, with 10 bases separating them.

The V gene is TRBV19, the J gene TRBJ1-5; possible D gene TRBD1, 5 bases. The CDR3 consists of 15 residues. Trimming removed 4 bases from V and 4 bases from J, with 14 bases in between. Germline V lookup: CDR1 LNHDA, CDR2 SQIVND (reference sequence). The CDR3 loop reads CASSTWSRENQPQHF. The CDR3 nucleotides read TGTGCCAGTAGTACCTGGAGCAGGGAGAATCAGCCCCAGCATTTT.

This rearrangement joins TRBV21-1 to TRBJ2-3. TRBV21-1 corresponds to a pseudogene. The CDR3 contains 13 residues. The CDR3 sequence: CASILTRTDTQYF. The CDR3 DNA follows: TGTGCCAGCATCCTCACCCGCACAGATACGCAGTATTTT.

This CDR3 is CASSVDGSGNAEQYF. As DNA, the CDR3 is TGTGCCAGCAGCGTAGACGGTAGCGGGAATGCCGAGCAGTACTTC. The chain joins TRBV9 to TRBJ2-7; 8 bases map to TRBD2. This CDR3 has 15 residues. The germline CDR1 and CDR2 sequences are SGDLS and YYNGEE. V dropped 0 bases and J dropped 6; count of bases not matched to a gene: 8.

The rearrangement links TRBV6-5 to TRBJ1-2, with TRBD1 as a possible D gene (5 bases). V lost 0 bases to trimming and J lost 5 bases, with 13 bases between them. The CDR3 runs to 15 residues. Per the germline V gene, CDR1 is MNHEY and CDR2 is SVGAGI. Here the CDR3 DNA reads TGTGCCAGCAGTTACTCACGGGGCGTAGGTTATGGCTACACCTTC. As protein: CASSYSRGVGYGYTF.

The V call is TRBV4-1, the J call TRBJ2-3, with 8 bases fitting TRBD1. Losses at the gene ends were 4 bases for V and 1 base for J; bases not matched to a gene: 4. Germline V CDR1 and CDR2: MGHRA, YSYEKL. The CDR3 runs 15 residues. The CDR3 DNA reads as TGCGCCAGCAGCCCGCCAGGGGGCCGCACAGATACGCAGTATTTT. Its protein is CASSPPGGRTDTQYF.